This TCR beta chain was sequenced for a study of primary melanoma T cells and metastatic recurrence. For the study at large: Tumors were T2–T4 primary melanomas thicker than 1 mm. Findings and caveats of the study: The authors suggested a successful antitumor T-cell response can exist in primary melanoma.

Generated by immunoSEQ multiplex PCR, the TCRdb table keeps only in-frame clones and is missing some. Its clone listing holds 70 to 85 clones. For this clone: The antigen remains unidentified.

Trimming cost V 5 bases and J 8 bases; bases outside gene matches: 5. The CDR3 runs to 12 residues. Germline CDR1 is KGHSH and CDR2 is LQKENI. The patients had surgically resected primary melanoma at risk of metastatic recurrence. Material: melanoma tumor tissue. The chain recombines TRBV18 with TRBJ1-2; 7 nucleotides line up with TRBD1. The receptor was isolated from a human donor with melanoma. CDR3 bases: TGTGCCAGCTCAACAGGGGTTGAGGGCTACACCTTC. Protein sequence: CASSTGVEGYTF. Full variable domain (remainder filled in from reference TRBV18 and TRBJ1-2): NAGVMQNPRHLVRRRGQEARLRCSPMKGHSHVYWYRQLPEEGLKFMVYLQKENIIDESGMPKERFSAEFPKEGPSILRIQQVVRGDSAAYFCASSTGVEGYTFGSGTRLTVV.